What follows are 14 T cell receptor beta chains derived from one specimen sequenced in a study of shared clonotypes between healthy human individuals. The repertoire was sequenced with immunoSEQ multiplex PCR; TCRdb's copy has only in-frame clones and lacks some. The table lists approximately 2,300,000 clones, approximately 90% of them singletons. Sequences were obtained from naive CD4+ T cells from PBMCs. Subset denoted: CD45RA+ positively selected. All receptors come from a young man in good health. Some clones in this sample may be carry-over from other donors' samples.

On this clone: The sample holds other DNA sequences that translate to the same CDR3. V gene TRBV7-9 combines with J gene TRBJ1-1, with D possibly TRBD1 on 5 matching bases. CDR3 length: 13 amino acids. Per the germline V gene, CDR1 is SEHNR and CDR2 is FQNEAQ (reference sequence). V shed 3 bases and J shed 3 bases, with 8 bases lying between them. The CDR3 sequence is CASSFRVDTEAFF. CDR3 DNA: TGTGCCAGCAGCTTCAGGGTGGACACTGAAGCTTTCTTT.

A single count supports this clone. V usage is TRBV18 and J usage is TRBJ2-1, with 11 bases identical to TRBD2. Germline-derived CDR1 and CDR2 are KGHSH and LQKENI. The CDR3 has 14 residues. V trimming: 3 bases; J trimming: 15 bases; junction bases outside the gene matches: 10. Here the CDR3 reads CASSPVTSGVGLFF. Here the CDR3 DNA reads TGTGCCAGCTCACCCGTGACTAGCGGGGTTGGTCTGTTCTTC. Combining the CDR3 with reference TRBV18 and TRBJ2-1 gives the whole variable domain NAGVMQNPRHLVRRRGQEARLRCSPMKGHSHVYWYRQLPEEGLKFMVYLQKENIIDESGMPKERFSAEFPKEGPSILRIQQVVRGDSAAYFCASSPVTSGVGLFFGPGTRLTVL.

This rearrangement joins TRBV11-2 to TRBJ1-6; tentatively, D is TRBD1 (5 bases). The V and J ends lost 5 bases and 6 bases respectively, with 11 bases between them. The CDR3 extends over 14 amino acids. From germline, CDR1 is SGHAT and CDR2 FQNNGV. This CDR3 is CASSLGTANSPLHF. DNA for the CDR3: TGTGCCAGCAGCCTCGGGACCGCTAATTCACCCCTCCACTTT. Together with reference TRBV11-2 and TRBJ1-6, the CDR3 gives the full variable domain: EAGVAQSPRYKIIEKRQSVAFWCNPISGHATLYWYQQILGQGPKLLIQFQNNGVVDDSQLPKDRFSAERLKGVDSTLKIQPAKLEDSAVYLCASSLGTANSPLHFGNGTRLTVT.

V is TRBV7-2 and J is TRBJ2-5; D tentatively reads TRBD1 or TRBD2 (6 bases each). Deletions cut 5 bases from V and 4 bases from J, with 14 bases between. The germline V gene encodes CDR1 SGHTA and CDR2 FQGNSA. This CDR3 contains 14 residues. This CDR3 reads CASSPHGGRETQYF. CDR3 coding DNA: TGTGCCAGCAGCCCCCATGGGGGGCGAGAGACCCAGTACTTC. The whole variable domain, remainder taken from reference TRBV7-2 and TRBJ2-5, is GAGVSQSPSNKVTEKGKDVELRCDPISGHTALYWYRQSLGQGLEFLIYFQGNSAPDKSGLPSDRFSAERTGGSVSTLTIQRTQQEDSAVYLCASSPHGGRETQYFGPGTRLLVL.

CDR3 region: CASSILTGSTDTQYF. DNA for the CDR3: TGTGCCAGCTCGATACTGACAGGGAGCACAGATACGCAGTATTTT. V gene TRBV18 combines with J gene TRBJ2-3, with TRBD1 identical over 7 bases. With 6 bases clipped from V and 0 bases from J, the junction kept 6 bases outside the gene matches. Germline values: CDR1 KGHSH, CDR2 LQKENI. The CDR3 has 15 amino acids.

The J gene is TRBJ2-3, the V gene TRBV9; D may be TRBD1 (6 bases). CDR1 SGDLS and CDR2 YYNGEE come from the germline V gene. V lost 4 bases and J lost 0, with 12 bases in between. The length of the CDR3 is 15 residues. The CDR3 loop is CASSLRTVSTDTQYF. The DNA of the CDR3 is TGTGCCAGCAGCTTACGGACAGTTAGCACAGATACGCAGTATTTT.

The chain uses TRBV2 and TRBJ2-7; TRBD1 agrees at 10 bases. The V and J ends lost 6 bases and 2 bases, in that order; junction bases with no gene match: 4. The CDR3 runs 14 residues. Germline lookup yields CDR1 SNHLY and CDR2 FYNNEI. The DNA for the CDR3 is TGTGCCAGCAGACCCGGGACAGGGGCCTACGAGCAGTACTTC. As protein: CASRPGTGAYEQYF.

The chain couples TRBV7-2 to TRBJ2-1; 7 bases are a match to TRBD2. The CDR3 is made up of 15 amino acids. Per germline, CDR1 SGHTA and CDR2 FQGNSA. Germline trimming cut 2 bases from V and 8 bases from J; bases unmatched to any gene: 9. The CDR3 DNA follows: TGTGCCAGCAGCTTAAGGGGAGGGCCCGAAGATGAGCAGTTCTTC. Its translation: CASSLRGGPEDEQFF.

The chain joins TRBV19 to TRBJ1-1; 9 bases line up with TRBD1. The CDR3 is 15 amino acids. V gave up 5 bases and J gave up 1 base; unmatched junction bases: 5. Germline V gene lookup returns CDR1 LNHDA and CDR2 SQIVND (reference sequence). As DNA, the CDR3 is TGTGCCAGTAGTGGTCCGGGACAGGGGAACACTGAAGCTTTCTTT. Protein product: CASSGPGQGNTEAFF.

J is TRBJ2-3 and V is TRBV5-1; perhaps TRBD2 as D (6 bases). The CDR3 is 13 residues long. The ends were cut back, 5 bases at V and 12 bases at J, with 19 bases in the middle. Germline assignment: CDR1 SGHRS and CDR2 YFSETQ. CDR3 in amino acids: CASRDERGNHQYF. As DNA, the CDR3 is TGCGCCAGCAGGGACGAACGGGGGAATCATCAGTATTTT.

This chain links TRBV28 with TRBJ1-1; maybe TRBD1 (5 bases). Germline V gene lookup returns CDR1 MDHEN and CDR2 SYDVKM. V was clipped by 8 bases and J by 5 bases, with 18 bases between them. The CDR3 covers 14 residues. CDR3 region: CASVSAGTGTEAFF. DNA for the CDR3: TGTGCCAGCGTCAGCGCAGGGACGGGGACTGAAGCTTTCTTT.

The chain is built from TRBV6-5 and TRBJ2-7; D not resolved. Germline V gene lookup returns CDR1 MNHEY and CDR2 SVGAGI. The CDR3 totals 14 residues. Trimming cost V 8 bases and J 0 bases, with 14 bases left between them. The CDR3 region is CASALSPSSYEQYF. The CDR3 coding sequence is TGTGCCAGCGCCTTAAGTCCAAGCTCCTACGAGCAGTACTTC.

The chain has TRBV14 and TRBJ2-3; 8 positions match TRBD1. Germline V CDR1 and CDR2: SGHDN, FVKESK. V gave up 6 bases and J gave up 3 bases; unmatched junction bases: 5. This CDR3 spans 14 amino acids. CDR3 DNA sequence: TGTGCCAGCAGTCGACAGGGGAAAACAGATACGCAGTATTTT. It translates to CASSRQGKTDTQYF.

The chain carries TRBV11-3 and TRBJ2-7; D possibly corresponds to TRBD1 (6 bases). The CDR3 loop spans 14 amino acids. The ends were cut back, 5 bases at V and 2 bases at J, with 13 bases in the middle. CDR1 is SGHNT and CDR2 is YENEEA in the germline V gene. CDR3 nucleotides: TGTGCCAGCAGCCTCTCGAGGGGGACCTACGAGCAGTACTTC. This codes for CASSLSRGTYEQYF.